This T cell receptor (beta chain) was recorded in a study of molecular identifiers for immune sequencing clone quantification. Study observations and caveats: In CMV-specific effectors, clones above 20 copies held over 99% of molecules; naive, under 1%.

TCRdb processed the PCR reads anew with MiXCR; each CDR3 protein has one entry. The sample shows over 600,000 distinct CDR3 sequences, just under 20% of them seen only once. This clonotype was observed at least ten times. Its antigen is undetermined. Unmatched junction bases numbered 4, after V lost 2 bases and J lost 4 bases. The CDR3 length is 14 residues. The rearrangement joins TRBV12-3 or TRBV12-4 to TRBJ1-1; TRBD1 agrees at 7 bases. Sequencing was done on a sample of naive CD8+ T cells from blood, with Jurkat cell RNA spiked in. Subset defined: FACS-sorted CD8+CD4-CCR7+CD45RA+ naive T cells. This clonotype originated in a human donor in good health. Some libraries in this study had Jurkat cell RNA spiked in. The CDR3 is CASSLSGGGTEAFF. The CDR3 nucleotides read TGTGCCAGCAGTTTATCAGGGGGGGGCACTGAAGCTTTCTTT.